Listed below are T cell receptor beta chains from one sample, sequenced in a study of cytotoxic CD8 clonotypes in ibrutinib-treated CLL. Measured with immunoSEQ multiplex PCR; TCRdb has only the in-frame clones, and not every one. This table has 20,000 to 25,000 clones, roughly four fifths appearing once. Sequencing used PBMCs, obtained before ibrutinib treatment. These receptors came from a human donor with chronic lymphocytic leukemia. Each CDR3 is given without its conserved first and last residue.

j_gene,v_gene,CDR3aa
TRBJ1-5,TRBV11-3,ASSFQTYSNQPQH
TRBJ1-2,TRBV5-4,ASSLVTRSYGYT
TRBJ2-2,TRBV6-5,ASSYSRTGTGELF
TRBJ1-4,TRBV30,AWSVTSSTNEKLF
TRBJ2-3,TRBV7-8,ASSLAAGGTDTQY
TRBJ1-6,TRBV7-8,ASTGAPNSPLH
TRBJ1-5,TRBV7-2,ASSLSSGNSNQPQH
TRBJ1-2,TRBV10-1,ASSRTRGNGYT
TRBJ1-2,TRBV10-2,ASSVGNKGISGYT
TRBJ2-6,TRBV6-1,ASSGRGRGGGLAGANVLT
TRBJ2-1,TRBV30,AWTFRRGSSYNEQF
TRBJ2-1,TRBV19,ASRELAGSNEQF
TRBJ1-1,TRBV19,ASTSRQGSVAF
TRBJ2-1,TRBV4-1,ASSQDPRSSYNEQF
TRBJ2-1,TRBV7-2,ASSLGDSGYNEQF
TRBJ1-2,TRBV5-6,ASTLRGTGIYGYT
TRBJ1-2,TRBV10-2,ASTGQTANYGYT
TRBJ2-7,TRBV6-5,ASKFRDVGDEQY
TRBJ2-3,TRBV10-3,AISERGGGTDTQY
TRBJ2-7,TRBV5-4,ASSPRFEQQY
TRBJ1-1,TRBV6-1,ASRPTARNTEAF
TRBJ2-1,TRBV15,ATSGSTSFSYNEQF
TRBJ2-1,TRBV21-1,ASSDNRASYNEQF
TRBJ2-6,TRBV5-1,ASSLAGQGAAGANVLT
TRBJ1-1,TRBV4-2,ASSQVAGRNTEAF
TRBJ1-1,TRBV19,ASRSREQAF
TRBJ2-5,TRBV28,ASSESGRVTQY
TRBJ2-2,TRBV9,ASSVFREEIGELF
TRBJ1-5,TRBV7-2,ASQKEGRGNQPQH
TRBJ1-1,TRBV19,ASSWGGQTEAF
TRBJ1-2,TRBV30,AWDTYNYGYT
TRBJ1-4,TRBV5-1,ASSPGQYRGEKLF
TRBJ1-5,TRBV7-2,ASSLDFGGGSNQPQH
TRBJ2-2,TRBV2,ASSVQGLGAGELF
TRBJ2-2,TRBV7-2,ASNHAGYRAGELF
TRBJ2-7,TRBV27,ASSLGLVYEQY
TRBJ2-5,TRBV5-1,ASSYRTGPQETQY
TRBJ2-1,TRBV28,ASSRFQGARPF
TRBJ2-3,TRBV25-1,ASSLTGAGSTDTQY
TRBJ1-1,TRBV10-1,ATRRTQNTEAF
TRBJ2-7,TRBV27,ASSYQGTDEQY
TRBJ1-1,TRBV7-6,ASSSGRTEAF
TRBJ1-1,TRBV29-1,SVRYRGRVNTEAF
TRBJ2-4,TRBV6-1,ASSEFLGGGKNIQY
TRBJ1-2,TRBV6-4,ASSDSGNGYGYT
TRBJ1-6,TRBV29-1,SVEESRNSPLH
TRBJ2-3,TRBV4-3,ASSQAARTWGDTQY
TRBJ2-2,TRBV4-1,ASSQGGLGTVNTGELF
TRBJ2-6,TRBV10-1,ASRGLAGVSGANVLT
TRBJ1-6,TRBV7-9,ASSLLFRPVNSPLH
TRBJ1-1,TRBV5-1,ASSSGHRMNTEAF
TRBJ2-3,TRBV5-6,ASSLVAASGSPDTQY
TRBJ2-7,TRBV5-1,ASSRTKTSGFSYEQY
TRBJ2-4,TRBV21-1,ASSKTGAGDNIQY
TRBJ2-5,TRBV4-3,ASSPGAGARETQY
TRBJ1-4,TRBV28,ASSLPGRVREKLF
TRBJ1-1,TRBV28,ASSLRLVGTGTEAF